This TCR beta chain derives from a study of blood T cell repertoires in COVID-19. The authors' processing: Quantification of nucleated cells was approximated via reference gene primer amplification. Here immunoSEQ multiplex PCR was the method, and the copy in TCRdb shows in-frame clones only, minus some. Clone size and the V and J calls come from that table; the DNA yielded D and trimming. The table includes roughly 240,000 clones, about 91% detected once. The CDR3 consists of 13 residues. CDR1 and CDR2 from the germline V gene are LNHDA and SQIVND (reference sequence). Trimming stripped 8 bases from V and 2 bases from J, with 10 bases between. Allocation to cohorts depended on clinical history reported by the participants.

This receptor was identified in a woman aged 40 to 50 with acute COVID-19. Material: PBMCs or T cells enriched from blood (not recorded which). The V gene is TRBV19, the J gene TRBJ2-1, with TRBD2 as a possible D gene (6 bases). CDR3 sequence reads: CASGSGAYNEQFF. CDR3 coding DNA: TGTGCCAGTGGATCGGGAGCCTACAATGAGCAGTTCTTC.